The 24 T cell receptor beta chains below come from one sample, sequenced in a study of CD4 T cells in relation to SARS-CoV-2 and coronaviruses. Unexposed donor CD4+ T cells date from about 2011-2018, before the COVID-19 pandemic. After approximately ten days of culture, CD4+ T cells were isolated. The repertoire was sequenced with immunoSEQ multiplex PCR; TCRdb's copy has only in-frame clones and lacks some. Of just over 25,000 clones in the sample, 75% to 80% were seen once. For these TCRs, the target antigens are not known. Sequencing used CD4+ T cells from PBMCs, cultured in vitro. Receptors were obtained from a human donor in good health.

The rearrangement uses TRBV5-5 and TRBJ2-1; no definite D call. Germline V gives CDR1 SGHKS, CDR2 YYEKEE (reference sequence). V was clipped by 3 bases and J by 4 bases, with 2 bases between them. The CDR3 covers 11 residues. CDR3 sequence (DNA): TGTGCCAGCAGCTCGTACAATGAGCAGTTCTTC. Translated, it gives CASSSYNEQFF.

V usage is TRBV28 and J usage is TRBJ1-5; no definite D call. The CDR3 length is 13 residues. Germline assignment: CDR1 MDHEN and CDR2 SYDVKM. The germline V and J ends were trimmed by 5 bases and 2 bases, with 7 bases remaining between them. CDR3 in amino acids: CASSPGGNQPQHF. CDR3 nucleotides: TGTGCCAGCAGTCCCGGGGGCAATCAGCCCCAGCATTTT. The variable domain in full, with the rest retrieved from reference TRBV28 and TRBJ1-5, is DVKVTQSSRYLVKRTGEKVFLECVQDMDHENMFWYRQDPGLGLRLIYFSYDVKMKEKGDIPEGYSVSREKKERFSLILESASTNQTSMYLCASSPGGNQPQHFGDGTRLSIL.

This clone was detected only a few times. This chain uses TRBV11-2 with TRBJ1-1; a possible D gene is TRBD1 (5 bases). The CDR3 sequence is 14 residues long. Germline V gene data show CDR1 as SGHAT and CDR2 as FQNNGV. Trimming removed 1 base at V and 7 bases at J, with 13 bases between. DNA for the CDR3: TGTGCCAGCAGCTTAGTAGACACGAGGGGTGAAGCTTTCTTT. Its protein product is CASSLVDTRGEAFF.

This clone was seen a handful of times. The chain combines TRBV6-5 with TRBJ2-1; tentatively, D is TRBD1 (5 bases). Germline V CDR1 and CDR2: MNHEY, SVGAGI. This CDR3 has 14 amino acids. With 6 bases removed from V and 7 bases from J, the gap between germline ends came to 16 bases. DNA of the CDR3: TGTGCCAGCAGCCAGCTCAGGGCGATGAATGAGCAGTTCTTC. As protein: CASSQLRAMNEQFF.

V gene TRBV5-1 combines with J gene TRBJ1-2; 10 bases match TRBD1. Germline CDR1 and CDR2: SGHRS and YFSETQ. The length of the CDR3 is 15 residues. The ends lost 4 bases at V and 5 bases at J; junction bases unmatched: 8. CDR3 region: CASSPGQGEGYGYTF. The DNA for the CDR3 is TGCGCCAGCAGCCCAGGACAGGGGGAAGGGTATGGCTACACCTTC.

This clone was found a few times. The rearrangement links TRBV11-2 to TRBJ2-3, with D possibly TRBD2 on 5 matching bases. CDR1 and CDR2 from the germline V gene are SGHAT and FQNNGV. V lost 4 bases, J lost 1 base, and 21 bases lay in between. The CDR3 is 18 amino acids. The CDR3 DNA reads TGTGCCAGCAGCTCCCCCGGGATCGGGGTGTCGGGCACAGATACGCAGTATTTT. This sequence encodes CASSSPGIGVSGTDTQYF.

This clone was detected only a few times. This chain connects TRBV5-1 to TRBJ1-5, with D possibly TRBD1 on 6 matching bases. Germline V gene sequence: CDR1 SGHRS, CDR2 YFSETQ. The CDR3 loop spans 15 amino acids. Trimming took 1 base from V and 0 from J, leaving 8 bases between them. CDR3: CASSLRGDSNQPQHF. CDR3 in DNA: TGCGCCAGCAGCTTGAGGGGGGATAGCAATCAGCCCCAGCATTTT. The variable domain in full, completed from reference TRBV5-1 and TRBJ1-5, reads KAGVTQTPRYLIKTRGQQVTLSCSPISGHRSVSWYQQTPGQGLQFLFEYFSETQRNKGNFPGRFSGRQFSNSRSEMNVSTLELGDSALYLCASSLRGDSNQPQHFGDGTRLSIL.

Written as DNA, the CDR3 is TGCGCCAGCAGCTTGGCGGGGGGCAAAGGGACTGAAGCTTTCTTT. Translated: CASSLAGGKGTEAFF. The chain couples TRBV5-1 to TRBJ1-1, with a tentative D call TRBD1 (6 bases). This CDR3 region has 15 residues. V lost 0 bases to trimming and J lost 5 bases, with 14 bases between them. Germline V gives CDR1 SGHRS, CDR2 YFSETQ.

A single count supports this clone. The chain employs TRBV7-9 and TRBJ2-5, with unresolved D. V lost 4 bases and J lost 5, with 8 bases in between. The CDR3 consists of 12 residues. Germline V CDR1 and CDR2: SEHNR, FQNEAQ (reference sequence). The CDR3 bases are TGTGCCAGCAGCTGGATCTTGGAGACCCAGTACTTC. Amino acids: CASSWILETQYF.

The chain employs TRBV7-2 and TRBJ2-7; 9 bases agree with TRBD2. J gave up 3 bases and V 2 bases, and 2 bases lay outside the gene matches. CDR3 length: 14 residues. Looked up from germline, CDR1 is SGHTA and CDR2 is FQGNSA. This chain's CDR3 is CASSLSRGGYEQYF. In DNA, the CDR3 is TGTGCCAGCAGCTTATCGCGGGGGGGCTACGAGCAGTACTTC.

This clone was seen a handful of times. The chain carries TRBV7-2 and TRBJ1-6; no firm D call. The length of the CDR3 is 14 residues. V gave up 3 bases and J gave up 7 bases, with 10 bases separating them. Germline values: CDR1 SGHTA, CDR2 FQGNSA. The CDR3 sequence: CASSFPWENSPLHF. The CDR3 nucleotides are TGTGCCAGCAGCTTTCCCTGGGAAAATTCACCCCTCCACTTT. The full variable domain, in which reference TRBV7-2 and TRBJ1-6 provide the parts outside the CDR3, is GAGVSQSPSNKVTEKGKDVELRCDPISGHTALYWYRQSLGQGLEFLIYFQGNSAPDKSGLPSDRFSAERTGGSVSTLTIQRTQQEDSAVYLCASSFPWENSPLHFGNGTRLTVT.

The chain uses TRBV4-3 and TRBJ1-5; TRBD1 might be the D (6 bases). This CDR3 contains 15 residues. CDR1 and CDR2 from the germline V gene are LGHNA and YSLEER. V lost 0 bases to trimming and J lost 6 bases, with 12 bases between them. The CDR3 here is CASSQEWGGSQPQHF. CDR3 coding DNA: TGCGCCAGCAGCCAAGAATGGGGGGGCTCTCAGCCCCAGCATTTT.

The gene calls are TRBV6-5 and TRBJ2-7, with D tentatively TRBD1 (6 bases). Trimming pared 0 bases from V and 4 bases from J, leaving 7 bases between. CDR1 is MNHEY and CDR2 is SVGAGI in the germline V gene. This CDR3 comprises 13 residues. CDR3 in DNA: TGTGCCAGCAGTTACTCGAGGGGGTACGAGCAGTACTTC. Its translation: CASSYSRGYEQYF.

The chain links TRBV7-2 to TRBJ2-5; D unresolved. CDR1 is SGHTA and CDR2 is FQGNSA in the germline V gene. The length of the CDR3 is 14 residues. The V gene lost 1 base and the J gene lost 3 bases, with 9 bases spanning the gap. DNA of the CDR3: TGTGCCAGCAGCTTAGGCGCCAGCAAAGAGACCCAGTACTTC. Residues: CASSLGASKETQYF.

This clone was counted between two and nine times. The chain has TRBV7-2 and TRBJ2-1; 14 nucleotides align to TRBD2. V gave up 5 bases and J gave up 1 base; unmatched junction bases: 4. The length of the CDR3 is 17 residues. Per germline, CDR1 SGHTA and CDR2 FQGNSA. The CDR3 sequence: CASSNGLAGGSYNEQFF. CDR3 DNA: TGTGCCAGCAGCAATGGACTAGCGGGGGGATCCTACAATGAGCAGTTCTTC.

The chain uses TRBV30 and TRBJ2-6, with D perhaps matching TRBD1 (5 bases). The germline V and J ends were trimmed by 5 bases and 1 base, with 9 bases remaining between them. This CDR3 comprises 14 residues. Germline V gives CDR1 GTSNPN, CDR2 SVGIG (reference sequence). The CDR3 bases are TGTGCCTGGGACAGAGAGTCTGGGGCCAACGTCCTGACTTTC. Protein product: CAWDRESGANVLTF.

This sequence joins TRBV6-6 and TRBJ1-2; 8 bases agree with TRBD1. With 6 bases clipped from V and 5 bases from J, the junction kept 8 bases outside the gene matches. Germline V CDR1 and CDR2: MNHNY, SVGAGI (reference sequence). The CDR3 is made up of 14 amino acids. The CDR3 nucleotides are TGTGCCAGCAGGACAGGGGAAGGTTTGTATGGCTACACCTTC. It specifies CASRTGEGLYGYTF.

The chain employs TRBV6-2 or TRBV6-3 and TRBJ2-7; 11 nucleotides align to TRBD2. The germline gives CDR1 MNHEY, CDR2 SVGEGT. There are 16 residues in the CDR3. J lost 4 bases, V lost 5 bases, and 10 bases had no gene match. In DNA form, the CDR3 reads TGTGCCAGCAGTCGCAACCCTAGCGGGGGGCTTTACGAGCAGTACTTC. Encoded protein: CASSRNPSGGLYEQYF.

The chain has TRBV12-2 and TRBJ1-1; no DNA check was done on the table's D call, TRBD1. TRBV12-2 is a documented pseudogene. This CDR3 has 14 amino acids. CDR3 DNA: TGTGCAAGTCGCTTGGGACATAGGGCCACTGAAGCTTTCTTT. Protein sequence: CASRLGHRATEAFF.

This rearrangement joins TRBV9 to TRBJ1-1; possibly TRBD1 for D (5 bases). CDR1 SGDLS and CDR2 YYNGEE come from the germline V gene. Trimming left V 5 bases short and J 1 base short, with 9 bases between. CDR3 length equals 13 residues. The DNA for the CDR3 is TGTGCCAGCAGTTTACAGGCGAACACTGAAGCTTTCTTT. It translates to CASSLQANTEAFF.

The V gene is TRBV4-3, the J gene TRBJ2-7, with unresolved D. The V end lost 0 bases, the J end lost 5 bases, and 11 bases lay between the germline ends. Germline CDR1 and CDR2: LGHNA and YSLEER. The CDR3 runs 14 residues. The CDR3 nucleotides read TGCGCCAGCAGCCAAGAACCAGCTGCCGACGAGCAGTACTTC. Residues: CASSQEPAADEQYF.

The count of this clone is one. The chain uses TRBV4-3 and TRBJ1-1; 8 nucleotides line up with TRBD1. Germline CDR1 is LGHNA and CDR2 is YSLEER. This CDR3 is 15 amino acids long. V shed 4 bases, J shed 4 bases, and the junction held 8 bases outside the gene matches. This CDR3 is CASSLGRQGPTEAFF. CDR3 DNA: TGCGCCAGCAGCCTTGGAAGACAGGGGCCCACTGAAGCTTTCTTT.

The chain uses TRBV18 and TRBJ2-1; the D gene is possibly TRBD1 (5 bases). V lost 0 bases to trimming and J lost 8 bases, with 11 bases between them. CDR1 and CDR2 from the germline V gene are KGHSH and LQKENI. This CDR3 has 14 amino acids. CDR3 sequence reads: CASSPPGAFYEQFF. The CDR3 DNA follows: TGTGCCAGCTCACCACCAGGGGCTTTTTATGAGCAGTTCTTC.

The chain has TRBV5-1 and TRBJ1-1; TRBD1 aligns across 8 bases. V lost 5 bases and J lost 4; bases outside the gene matches: 10. The CDR3 contains 15 residues. Germline V CDR1 and CDR2: SGHRS, YFSETQ. The CDR3 here is CASRPDRAGVTEAFF. The DNA for the CDR3 is TGCGCCAGCAGGCCGGACAGGGCGGGAGTCACTGAAGCTTTCTTT. The complete variable domain, with remaining parts taken from reference TRBV5-1 and TRBJ1-1, reads KAGVTQTPRYLIKTRGQQVTLSCSPISGHRSVSWYQQTPGQGLQFLFEYFSETQRNKGNFPGRFSGRQFSNSRSEMNVSTLELGDSALYLCASRPDRAGVTEAFFGQGTRLTVV.